This passage covers 20 T cell receptor beta chains from one sample sequenced in a study of OX40 agonist ivuxolimab in advanced cancers. Some clones are missing from TCRdb's copy, which holds only in-frame ones; the method was immunoSEQ multiplex PCR. The data contain tens of thousands of clones, approximately 91% of them singletons. The source material was CD4+ or CD8+ T cells sorted from blood, sampled in a trial of the OX40 agonist ivuxolimab. The receptor set was obtained from an adult with an advanced solid tumor such as melanoma, head and neck, liver or kidney cancer.

The chain is built from TRBV11-3 and TRBJ1-5, with unresolved D. The V end was cut by 2 bases, the J end by 1 base, with 6 bases between. Germline V CDR1 and CDR2: SGHNT, YENEEA. This CDR3 contains 14 residues. CDR3 residues: CASSLHGSNQPQHF. The CDR3 DNA reads as TGTGCCAGCAGCTTACATGGGAGCAATCAGCCCCAGCATTTT. Using reference TRBV11-3 and TRBJ1-5 for the parts outside the CDR3, the full variable domain is EAGVVQSPRYKIIEKKQPVAFWCNPISGHNTLYWYLQNLGQGPELLIRYENEEAVDDSQLPKDRFSAERLKGVDSTLKIQPAELGDSAVYLCASSLHGSNQPQHFGDGTRLSIL.

The V and J genes are TRBV30 and TRBJ2-7, with D unclear. The germline CDR1 and CDR2 sequences are GTSNPN and SVGIG (reference sequence). Trimming took 2 bases from V and 6 from J, leaving 8 bases between them. This CDR3 comprises 11 residues. The CDR3 loop is CAWSSLAEQYF. CDR3 in DNA: TGTGCCTGGAGTTCACTGGCCGAGCAGTACTTC.

The J gene is TRBJ2-5, the V gene TRBV6-5, with a weak D call TRBD2 (6 bases). The CDR3 covers 13 residues. V was cut by 6 bases and J by 7 bases, with 15 bases left in between. The germline V gene has CDR1 MNHEY and CDR2 SVGAGI. Written as DNA, the CDR3 is TGTGCCAGCAGGAAAGACTCGGAGGGGACCCAGTACTTC. Translated: CASRKDSEGTQYF.

This sequence joins TRBV19 and TRBJ2-7, with D possibly TRBD1 on 5 matching bases. Germline CDR1 is LNHDA and CDR2 is SQIVND (reference sequence). V lost 8 bases and J lost 1, with 15 bases in between. The CDR3 contains 14 residues. The CDR3 reads CASSSSGSSYEQYF. The CDR3, as DNA: TGTGCCAGTTCTTCTTCAGGGTCGTCCTACGAGCAGTACTTC.

The V call is TRBV7-8, the J call TRBJ2-1, with 7 bases matching TRBD1. Losses at the gene ends were 4 bases for V and 7 bases for J; bases not matched to a gene: 19. Germline V gene data show CDR1 as SGHVS and CDR2 as FQNEAQ. This CDR3 has 18 amino acids. In DNA, the CDR3 is TGTGCCAGCAGCTATCAATCCTACCGGGACAGACTTAGGAATGAGCAGTTCTTC. Protein: CASSYQSYRDRLRNEQFF.

The rearrangement uses TRBV5-4 and TRBJ2-1, with D hard to call. Germline CDR1 and CDR2: SGHNT and YYREEE (reference sequence). The CDR3 covers 13 residues. The V gene lost 0 bases and the J gene lost 7 bases, with 8 bases spanning the gap. The CDR3 loop is CASSLAAQNEQFF. The CDR3 bases are TGTGCCAGCAGCTTGGCCGCGCAAAATGAGCAGTTCTTC.

The chain carries TRBV6-5 and TRBJ2-1; weak D call: TRBD2 (5 bases). Germline lookup yields CDR1 MNHEY and CDR2 SVGAGI. The V end was cut by 6 bases, the J end by 4 bases, with 16 bases between. This CDR3 has 15 residues. Here the CDR3 reads CASSLSVATYNEQFF. CDR3 nucleotides: TGTGCCAGCAGCCTTAGCGTAGCTACGTACAATGAGCAGTTCTTC.

This clone appeared once. V and J are TRBV29-1 and TRBJ2-7; 7 bases agree with TRBD2. This CDR3 contains 13 residues. V lost 1 base and J lost 5; bases outside the gene matches: 5. Germline CDR1 SQVTM, CDR2 ANQGSEA. The chain's CDR3 is CSVEGRGKHEQYF. The CDR3 nucleotides are TGCAGCGTTGAAGGGCGGGGGAAACACGAGCAGTACTTC.

The chain links TRBV5-1 to TRBJ1-1; perhaps TRBD1 as D (6 bases). Germline values: CDR1 SGHRS, CDR2 YFSETQ. The ends were cut back, 1 base at V and 2 bases at J, with 15 bases in the middle. This CDR3 is 16 amino acids long. In DNA form, the CDR3 reads TGCGCCAGCAGCTTGAGCGGCAGGGGTCAAAACACTGAAGCTTTCTTT. Its translation: CASSLSGRGQNTEAFF.

The chain links TRBV19 to TRBJ2-2; TRBD1 matches at 7 bases. Germline CDR1 and CDR2: LNHDA and SQIVND (reference sequence). This CDR3 has 16 residues. V was pared by 3 bases and J by 6 bases, with 10 bases of the junction left unmatched. The CDR3 bases are TGTGCCAGTAGTATTCTCCAGGGGGTGGCGTCCGGGGAGCTGTTTTTT. Translated: CASSILQGVASGELFF. Combining the CDR3 with reference TRBV19 and TRBJ2-2 gives the whole variable domain DGGITQSPKYLFRKEGQNVTLSCEQNLNHDAMYWYRQDPGQGLRLIYYSQIVNDFQKGDIAEGYSVSREKKESFPLTVTSAQKNPTAFYLCASSILQGVASGELFFGEGSRLTVL.

The gene calls are TRBV12-5 and TRBJ1-1; D might be TRBD1 (5 bases). The germline gives CDR1 LGHNT, CDR2 FRNRAP. The V end lost 4 bases, the J end lost 2 bases, and 8 bases lay between the germline ends. The CDR3 runs to 13 residues. CDR3 in amino acids: CASGSRANTEAFF. The DNA of the CDR3 is TGTGCTAGTGGTTCCAGGGCTAACACTGAAGCTTTCTTT.

V usage is TRBV19 and J usage is TRBJ1-3; 11 bases line up with TRBD1. The CDR3 totals 15 residues. The germline CDR1 and CDR2 sequences are LNHDA and SQIVND (reference sequence). Unmatched junction bases numbered 6, after V lost 9 bases and J lost 2 bases. CDR3 loop: CASSRDRGTGNTIYF. The CDR3 nucleotides read TGTGCCAGCAGTCGGGACAGGGGGACTGGAAACACCATATATTTT.

The chain recombines TRBV9 with TRBJ1-6; possible D gene TRBD1, 5 bases. The germline V gene encodes CDR1 SGDLS and CDR2 YYNGEE. The CDR3 covers 15 residues. With 4 bases removed from V and 12 bases from J, the gap between germline ends came to 20 bases. The CDR3, as DNA: TGTGCCAGCAGCCCTCGCGACAGAAACCTTGTACCCCTCCACTTT. This codes for CASSPRDRNLVPLHF.

The chain has TRBV7-9 and TRBJ2-2, with D possibly TRBD1 on 5 matching bases. Germline V gives CDR1 SEHNR, CDR2 FQNEAQ (reference sequence). The CDR3 sequence is 16 residues long. V was cut by 4 bases and J by 6 bases, with 18 bases left in between. The CDR3: CASSSQGALGPGELFF. CDR3 DNA: TGTGCCAGCAGCTCCCAAGGGGCCTTGGGCCCCGGGGAGCTGTTTTTT.

V and J are TRBV2 and TRBJ2-7; D possibly corresponds to TRBD1 (6 bases). V lost 7 bases and J 2 bases, leaving 15 bases between the germline ends. Germline lookup yields CDR1 SNHLY and CDR2 FYNNEI. There are 14 residues in the CDR3. For the CDR3, the DNA is TGTGCCAGCACGGAGGACAGTATCGCCTACGAGCAGTACTTC. Its protein is CASTEDSIAYEQYF.

Remarks on this clone: Other DNA sequences in this specimen translate into the identical CDR3. The rearrangement uses TRBV7-9 and TRBJ2-7; 9 bases line up with TRBD1. The CDR3 contains 12 residues. Germline lookup yields CDR1 SEHNR and CDR2 FQNEAQ (reference sequence). Unmatched junction bases numbered 0, after V lost 3 bases and J lost 6 bases. CDR3: CASSLDRGEQYF. CDR3 in DNA: TGTGCCAGCAGCTTGGACAGGGGCGAGCAGTACTTC.

The genes are TRBV4-2 and TRBJ2-7; 12 nucleotides agree with TRBD2. V was pared by 1 base and J by 0 bases, with 4 bases of the junction left unmatched. This CDR3 region has 17 residues. The germline V gene has CDR1 LGHNA and CDR2 YNFKEQ. The CDR3 protein is CASSQGLAGVFSYEQYF. The DNA for the CDR3 is TGTGCCAGCAGCCAAGGACTAGCGGGGGTCTTCTCCTACGAGCAGTACTTC.

J is TRBJ1-2 and V is TRBV5-1; D unresolved. CDR3 size: 13 residues. CDR1 and CDR2 from the germline V gene are SGHRS and YFSETQ. The V and J ends lost 0 bases and 4 bases respectively, with 7 bases between them. The CDR3 loop is CASSLGAGYGYTF. In DNA, the CDR3 is TGCGCCAGCAGCTTGGGGGCTGGCTATGGCTACACCTTC.

The rearrangement joins TRBV11-2 to TRBJ2-2; D is unresolved. The germline CDR1 and CDR2 sequences are SGHAT and FQNNGV. The CDR3 consists of 13 residues. The V gene lost 2 bases and the J gene lost 6 bases, with 7 bases spanning the gap. DNA of the CDR3: TGTGCCAGCAGCTTAAATTCCCCCGGGGAGCTGTTTTTT. It codes for CASSLNSPGELFF.

The chain combines TRBV6-5 with TRBJ1-1; no reliable D call. The V end was cut by 7 bases, the J end by 5 bases, with 8 bases between. The CDR3 runs 11 residues. Germline V CDR1 and CDR2: MNHEY, SVGAGI. CDR3 in DNA: TGTGCCAGCAAGGATCGGACTGAAGCTTTCTTT. It is translated as CASKDRTEAFF.